This T cell receptor (beta chain) originates from a study of tumor-infiltrating lymphocytes in primary liver carcinoma. This CDR3 has 14 residues. Looked up from germline, CDR1 is SGHVS and CDR2 is FQNEAQ. Germline DNA was also extracted, and blood RNA was taken from unsorted whole blood. Researchers generated TCR beta cDNA from about 460 ng of total RNA, relying on a constant-region primer. The TCR beta library was amplified through three nested multiplex PCR rounds in a modified ARM-PCR procedure. TRBV1-TRBV30 forward and Cbeta reverse primers drove the first two roughly 9-cycle rounds. TCRdb independently ran MiXCR on the multiplex PCR reads; one entry per CDR3 protein. In the table there are around 210,000 distinct CDR3 sequences, about two thirds of which are singletons. As for this clonotype: An end of the junction differs from the germline gene, which may be a read error.

Sequencing was carried out using peripheral blood. The source of this sequence is a woman aged 55-70 years with primary liver carcinoma and hepatitis B virus infection. This chain links TRBV7-8 with TRBJ1-1; D unclear. The CDR3 region has the DNA TGTGCCAGCAGCTCGCGGGGTGGGAACACTGAAGATTTCTTT. Translating gives CASSSRGGNTEDFF.